This TCR beta chain was captured in a study of early T cells in non-severe SARS-CoV-2 infection (dated by TCRdb to the early 2020s). Notes on the research overall: Because TCR sequencing was done on bulk RNA from unsorted whole blood, the alpha and beta chains could not be paired.

The method behind the library was 5' RACE. This sample was sequenced with a NextSeq 500. To correct for sequencing error and PCR bias, the TCR library protocol tagged individual cDNA molecules with unique molecular identifiers. Both TCR alpha and beta chains were sequenced, and tight co-correlation was observed between alpha and beta sequence abundances in each sample. As for the authors' bioinformatics: Decombinator V4 was used to annotate the V gene, J gene and CDR3 of the TCR sequences. TCRs were defined as expanded if a significant change between any two time points was detected under a Poisson model with p below 0.0001. TCR abundances were normalised to the total number of TCRs sequenced in each sample and reported as counts per million. VDJdb, accessed 1 November 2021, was searched for CMV, EBV and SARS-CoV-2 annotated TCRs, excluding TCRs annotated for multiple antigens. TCRdb reanalyzed the raw reads on its own, using fastp at Q25 for trimming and MiXCR for clone calling, and kept in-frame beta chains. Under each unique CDR3 protein, matching rows form one entry showing the most common genes and DNA. The V and J calls follow TCRdb's processing rather than the paper's. Counted in this sample were tens of thousands of distinct CDR3 sequences; 3.5% to 4% of them appeared once. Less than 12% of the sample rests with the top ten.

The table lists this clonotype with many counts. Its antigen is currently not known. Base-call qualities are not available, and no considerably larger clone is one nucleotide away. Set within a cohort of healthcare workers in London, UK, this nested case-control study involved weekly PCR testing of nasopharyngeal swabs along with blood sampling. Healthcare workers were recruited between 23 and 31 March 2020, during the week of the UK lockdown, and were followed weekly for up to roughly 15 weeks. Study-wide conclusions, independent of this receptor: VDJdb matching was skewed toward anti-spike CD8 responses and likely underestimated virus-specific expansions by missing private and CD4 specificities.

The sequence derives from an adult who was a healthcare worker with PCR-confirmed SARS-CoV-2 infection or an uninfected control (not recorded which). Sequenced: whole blood.

The CDR3 amino acid sequence is: CASSQTGGLAADTQYF. The DNA reads TGTGCCAGCAGCCAAACCGGTGGACTAGCGGCAGATACGCAGTATTTT. The chain is made from TRBV14 and TRBJ2-3, and TRBD2 aligns with 10 junction nucleotides. The CDR3 numbers 16 residues from cysteine through phenylalanine. Only CDR3 DNA remains: 48 bases, in frame from the first base. The germline V gene specifies SGHDN as CDR1 and FVKESK as CDR2. Clipping removes 2 bases from V and 4 bases from J, with 6 as the unmatched junction base count.